This TCR beta chain was recorded in a study of shared clonotypes between healthy human individuals. Study-level findings and limits: The low donor count limited represented genetic and exposure-history diversity. The rarefaction results pointed to incomplete sorted-subset sequencing despite large depth.

In the naive CD8 group, cells lacked CD45RO and were positively selected for CCR7, so terminally differentiated effector memory CD45RA+ cells were left out. This clone was seen a single time. Antigen specificity is unknown. In replicate PCRs of sorted subsets, roughly 210 ng DNA, approximately 30,000 T cell genomes, was used. Method: immunoSEQ multiplex PCR; TCRdb's copy keeps in-frame clones and lacks some. This sample carries about 820,000 clones, about 91% of them seen once, and the ten largest clones take around 24%. This receptor was identified in a man under 40 in good health. The sequencing sample was made of naive CD8+ T cells sorted from blood.

For the CDR3, the DNA is TGTGCCAGCAGCTTGGAAGTCTCAGTGAGCACGAACACCGGGGAGCTGTTTTTT. Its translation is CASSLEVSVSTNTGELFF. The chain uses TRBV5-5 and TRBJ2-2; D not certain. The CDR3 totals 18 residues. Trimming took 0 bases from V and 0 from J, leaving 15 bases between them. Germline V gene lookup returns CDR1 SGHKS and CDR2 YYEKEE (reference sequence).